What follows are 8 T cell receptor beta chains derived from one specimen sequenced in a study of T cell responses to AZD1222 COVID-19 vaccine. Measured with immunoSEQ multiplex PCR; TCRdb has only the in-frame clones, and not every one. Among more than 140,000 clones listed, 91% were seen once. The input for sequencing was peripheral blood, taken on day 0 of AZD1222 vaccination. These receptors all come from an adult in good health.

The chain employs TRBV27 and TRBJ1-5; 7 nucleotides match TRBD1. The CDR3 spans 16 residues. Germline loops: CDR1 MNHEY, CDR2 SMNVEV (reference sequence). The V gene end was trimmed by 5 bases and the J gene end by 0 bases; junction bases not matched to a gene: 7. CDR3 protein: CASSPQGGFSNQPQHF. For the CDR3, the DNA is TGTGCCAGCAGTCCTCAGGGGGGGTTTAGCAATCAGCCCCAGCATTTT.

This clone was seen just once. The gene calls are TRBV28 and TRBJ1-5; TRBD1 is a possible D gene (5 bases). The germline CDR1 and CDR2 sequences are MDHEN and SYDVKM. This CDR3 is 19 amino acids long. Trimming stripped 9 bases from V and 0 bases from J, with 27 bases between. For the CDR3, the DNA is TGTGCCAGTAAAACCCGGGACGGCGTAGCGGGATATAGCAATCAGCCCCAGCATTTT. Translating gives CASKTRDGVAGYSNQPQHF.

This clone was seen a few times. The chain joins TRBV27 to TRBJ1-1, with a tentative D call TRBD1 (6 bases). Germline-derived CDR1 and CDR2 are MNHEY and SMNVEV (reference sequence). Trimming cost V 6 bases and J 2 bases, with 16 bases left between them. There are 15 residues in the CDR3. CDR3 region: CASRRTGTHNTEAFF. The CDR3 DNA sequence: TGTGCCAGCAGGCGGACCGGGACACACAACACTGAAGCTTTCTTT.

This clone was recorded a few times. The J gene is TRBJ1-1, the V gene TRBV24-1, with D unclear. Between the trimmed V and J ends, which lost 4 bases and 10 bases, there was a span of 15 bases. The CDR3 has 13 residues. Germline CDR1 and CDR2: KGHDR and SFDVKD. The CDR3, as DNA: TGTGCCACCAGTGAACGGAACTCCCCGGGAGCTTTCTTT. It codes for CATSERNSPGAFF.

V and J are TRBV7-9 and TRBJ2-7, with TRBD1 matching 7 bases. Germline V CDR1 and CDR2: SEHNR, FQNEAQ (reference sequence). Unmatched junction bases numbered 5, after V lost 5 bases and J lost 4 bases. The CDR3 sequence is 13 residues long. CDR3: CASSGRTGYEQYF. The CDR3 DNA follows: TGTGCCAGCAGCGGAAGGACAGGTTACGAGCAGTACTTC.

The rearrangement joins TRBV27 to TRBJ2-3; D is undetermined. Germline CDR1 and CDR2: MNHEY and SMNVEV (reference sequence). The CDR3 has 12 amino acids. With 4 bases removed from V and 4 bases from J, the gap between germline ends came to 6 bases. The CDR3 loop reads CASSYRSDTQYF. CDR3 DNA: TGTGCCAGCAGTTATAGGTCAGATACGCAGTATTTT.

The chain combines TRBV23-1 with TRBJ1-2; the D gene is possibly TRBD1 (6 bases). TRBV23-1 is recorded as an ORF, its role being uncertain. This CDR3 contains 15 residues. V gave up 0 bases and J gave up 5 bases, with 13 bases separating them. For the CDR3, the DNA is TGCGCCAGCAGTCAATCGACTAGGACAGATTATGGCTACACCTTC. Translation: CASSQSTRTDYGYTF.

The chain recombines TRBV19 with TRBJ2-5; 8 bases are a match to TRBD1. The CDR3 is made up of 16 amino acids. The V and J ends lost 3 bases and 5 bases, in that order; junction bases with no gene match: 11. Germline-derived CDR1 and CDR2 are LNHDA and SQIVND (reference sequence). CDR3 in DNA: TGTGCCAGTAGTATTTCAGGCAGGGGGCTATACGAGACCCAGTACTTC. Protein sequence: CASSISGRGLYETQYF.